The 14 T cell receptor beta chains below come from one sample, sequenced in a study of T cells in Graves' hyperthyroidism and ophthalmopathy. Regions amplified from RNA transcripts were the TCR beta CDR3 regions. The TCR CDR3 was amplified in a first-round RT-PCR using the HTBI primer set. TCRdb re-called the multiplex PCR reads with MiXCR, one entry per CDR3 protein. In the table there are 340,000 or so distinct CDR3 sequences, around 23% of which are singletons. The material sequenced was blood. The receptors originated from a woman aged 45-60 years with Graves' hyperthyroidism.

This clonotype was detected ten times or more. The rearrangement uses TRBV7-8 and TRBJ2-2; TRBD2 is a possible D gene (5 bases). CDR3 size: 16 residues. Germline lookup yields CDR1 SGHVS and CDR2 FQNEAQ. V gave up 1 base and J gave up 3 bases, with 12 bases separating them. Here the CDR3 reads CASSLGVARDTGELFF. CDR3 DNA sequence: TGTGCCAGCAGCTTAGGGGTAGCGCGCGACACCGGGGAGCTGTTTTTT.

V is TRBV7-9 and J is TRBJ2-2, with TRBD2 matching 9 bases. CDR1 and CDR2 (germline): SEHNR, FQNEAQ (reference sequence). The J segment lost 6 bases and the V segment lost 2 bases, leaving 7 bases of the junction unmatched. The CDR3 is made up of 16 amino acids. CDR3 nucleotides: TGTGCCAGCAGCTTACTCGCGGGGGGGGAATCCGGGGAGCTGTTTTTT. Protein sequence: CASSLLAGGESGELFF.

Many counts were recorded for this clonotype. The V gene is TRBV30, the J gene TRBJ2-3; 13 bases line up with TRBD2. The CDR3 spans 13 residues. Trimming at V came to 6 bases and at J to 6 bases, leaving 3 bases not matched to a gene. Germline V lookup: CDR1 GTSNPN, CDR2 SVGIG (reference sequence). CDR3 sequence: CACMTSGGDTQYF. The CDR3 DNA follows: TGTGCCTGTATGACTAGCGGGGGGGATACGCAGTATTTT.

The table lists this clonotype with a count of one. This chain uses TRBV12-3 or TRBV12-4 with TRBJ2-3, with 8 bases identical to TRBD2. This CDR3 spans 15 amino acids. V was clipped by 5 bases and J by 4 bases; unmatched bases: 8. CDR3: CASSRTSNRADTQYF. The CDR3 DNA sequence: TGTGCCAGCAGTCGGACTAGCAATCGGGCAGATACGCAGTATTTT.

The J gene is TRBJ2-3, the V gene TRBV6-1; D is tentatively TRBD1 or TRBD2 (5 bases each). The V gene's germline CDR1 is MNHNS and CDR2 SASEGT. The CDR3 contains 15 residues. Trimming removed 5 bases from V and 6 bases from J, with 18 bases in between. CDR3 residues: CASSIGAPSEDTQYF. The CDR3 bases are TGTGCCAGCAGTATCGGGGCCCCGAGCGAGGATACGCAGTATTTT.

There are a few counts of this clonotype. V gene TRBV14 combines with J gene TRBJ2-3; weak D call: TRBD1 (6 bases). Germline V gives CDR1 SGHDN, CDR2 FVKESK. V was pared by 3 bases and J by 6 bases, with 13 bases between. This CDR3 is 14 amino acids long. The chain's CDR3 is CASSQIGQGDTQYF. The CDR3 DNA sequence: TGTGCCAGCAGCCAGATTGGGCAGGGGGATACGCAGTATTTT.

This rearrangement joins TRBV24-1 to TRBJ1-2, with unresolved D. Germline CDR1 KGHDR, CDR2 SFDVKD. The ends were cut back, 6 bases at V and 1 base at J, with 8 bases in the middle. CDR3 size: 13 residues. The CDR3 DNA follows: TGTGCCACCAGTAAACAAGTTAACTATGGCTACACCTTC. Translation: CATSKQVNYGYTF.

CDR3 in DNA: TGTGCCAGCAGTCCACCCCCAGGGGAGGCTTCACCCCTCCACTTT. It translates to CASSPPPGEASPLHF. V usage is TRBV25-1 and J usage is TRBJ1-6; perhaps TRBD1 as D (6 bases). CDR3 length: 15 amino acids. V was trimmed by 5 bases and J by 9 bases, leaving 17 bases between them. The germline V gene has CDR1 MGHDK and CDR2 SYGVNS. Together with reference TRBV25-1 and TRBJ1-6, the CDR3 gives the full variable domain: EADIYQTPRYLVIGTGKKITLECSQTMGHDKMYWYQQDPGMELHLIHYSYGVNSTEKGDLSSESTVSRIRTEHFPLTLESARPSHTSQYLCASSPPPGEASPLHFGNGTRLTVT.

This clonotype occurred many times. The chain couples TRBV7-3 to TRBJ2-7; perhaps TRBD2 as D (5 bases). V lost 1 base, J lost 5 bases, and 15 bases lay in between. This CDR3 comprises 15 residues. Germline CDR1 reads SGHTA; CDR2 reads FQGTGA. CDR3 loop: CASSLRPGVDHEQYF. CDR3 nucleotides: TGTGCCAGCAGCTTAAGGCCCGGGGTGGATCACGAGCAGTACTTC.

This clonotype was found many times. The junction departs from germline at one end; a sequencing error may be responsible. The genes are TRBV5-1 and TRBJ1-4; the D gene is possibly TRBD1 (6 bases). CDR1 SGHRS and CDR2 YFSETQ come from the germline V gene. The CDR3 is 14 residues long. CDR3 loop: CASSRTATNEKLFF. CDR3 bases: TGTGCCAGCAGTCGGACAGCAACTAATGAAAAACTGTTTTTT.

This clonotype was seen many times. CDR3 in DNA: TGTGCCAGCAACGGGGGACCTGGTTGGAAAACTGAAGCTTTCTTT. Translated: CASNGGPGWKTEAFF. The chain combines TRBV6-1 with TRBJ1-1, with a weak D call TRBD1 (5 bases). This CDR3 spans 15 amino acids. Trimming stripped 7 bases from V and 5 bases from J, with 20 bases between. Germline loops: CDR1 MNHNS, CDR2 SASEGT.

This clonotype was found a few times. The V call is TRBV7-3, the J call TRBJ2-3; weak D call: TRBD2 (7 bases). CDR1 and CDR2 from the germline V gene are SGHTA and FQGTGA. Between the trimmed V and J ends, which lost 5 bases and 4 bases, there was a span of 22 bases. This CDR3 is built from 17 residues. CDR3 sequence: CASSPGAGAGWADTQYF. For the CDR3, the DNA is TGTGCCAGCAGCCCCGGGGCGGGGGCAGGGTGGGCAGATACGCAGTATTTT. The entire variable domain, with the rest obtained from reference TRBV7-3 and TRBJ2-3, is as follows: GAGVSQTPSNKVTEKGKYVELRCDPISGHTALYWYRQSLGQGPEFLIYFQGTGAADDSGLPNDRFFAVRPEGSVSTLKIQRTERGDSAVYLCASSPGAGAGWADTQYFGPGTRLTVL.

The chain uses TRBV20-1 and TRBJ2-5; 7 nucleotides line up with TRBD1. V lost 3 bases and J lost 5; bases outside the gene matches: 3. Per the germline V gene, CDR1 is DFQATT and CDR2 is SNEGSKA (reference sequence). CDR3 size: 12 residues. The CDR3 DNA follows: TGCAGTGCTAGGACGACAGGGGAGACCCAGTACTTC. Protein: CSARTTGETQYF.

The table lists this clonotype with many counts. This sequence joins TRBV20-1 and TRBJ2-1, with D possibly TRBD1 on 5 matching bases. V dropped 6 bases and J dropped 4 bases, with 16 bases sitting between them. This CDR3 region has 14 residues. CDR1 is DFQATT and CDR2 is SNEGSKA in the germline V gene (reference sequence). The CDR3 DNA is TGCAGTGCCCCAACGACGACAGTATACAATGAGCAGTTCTTC. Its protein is CSAPTTTVYNEQFF.